The text below deals with one T cell receptor (beta chain). Its antigen is still unknown. By quantitative 5'-RACE with molecular barcodes, the TCR beta libraries were made. A single record per CDR3 protein comes from TCRdb applying MiXCR to the 5' RACE reads. The table shows fewer than 550,000 distinct CDR3 sequences, with 5.3% occurring only once. This record comes from a study of CD8 T cells in ankylosing spondylitis. General observations from the study: Apparently characteristic of ankylosing spondylitis blood was a TCR beta motif (roughly eight highly homologous variants).

Germline-derived CDR1 and CDR2 are DFQATT and SNEGSKA (reference sequence). V was shortened by 3 bases and J by 4 bases, with 12 bases between the two germline ends. This CDR3 contains 13 residues. The sample comprised blood, either unsorted or a sorted T cell fraction (not recorded which). The TCR sequence derives from a male donor with ankylosing spondylitis. The V call is TRBV20-1, the J call TRBJ1-2; D is uncertain. The CDR3 loop is CSARDGESYGYTF. CDR3 coding DNA: TGCAGTGCTAGGGACGGGGAGAGCTATGGCTACACCTTC.